One sample yielded the 5 T cell receptor beta chains listed below, sequenced in a study of T cells in localized non-small cell lung cancer. The data were produced by immunoSEQ multiplex PCR, yet TCRdb's version contains in-frame clones alone and is incomplete. Found here are 25,000 to 30,000 clones, around 93% of them singletons; the top ten hold 4% to 4.5%. The starting material was peripheral blood mononuclear cells, obtained before any cancer treatment. Every receptor here comes from a woman aged 35-70 years with stage III lung adenocarcinoma.

In this sample, this clone turned up once. V and J are TRBV6-6 and TRBJ2-7; weak D call: TRBD1 (6 bases). In germline, CDR1 is MNHNY, CDR2 SVGAGI (reference sequence). Trimming removed 6 bases from V and 2 bases from J, with 14 bases in between. The CDR3 is 14 amino acids. Here the CDR3 DNA reads TGTGCCAGCAGGGGGACAAGGCTCACCTACGAGCAGTACTTC. Translating it yields CASRGTRLTYEQYF.

V and J are TRBV6-6 and TRBJ2-7; possible D gene TRBD1, 6 bases. The V gene lost 2 bases and the J gene lost 2 bases, with 10 bases spanning the gap. CDR3 length equals 14 residues. Germline loops: CDR1 MNHNY, CDR2 SVGAGI (reference sequence). The CDR3 loop reads CASSYGGQTYEQYF. In DNA, the CDR3 is TGTGCCAGCAGTTACGGGGGACAAACCTACGAGCAGTACTTC.

This clone was seen a few times. The V call is TRBV27, the J call TRBJ1-2, with TRBD1 matching 8 bases. The CDR3 runs 14 residues. The junction had 11 bases not matched to a gene; V was cut back by 6 bases and J by 8 bases. Germline assignment: CDR1 MNHEY and CDR2 SMNVEV (reference sequence). CDR3 amino acids: CASRKTDRVYGYTF. The CDR3 nucleotides read TGTGCCAGCAGGAAGACGGACAGGGTATACGGCTACACCTTC.

The rearrangement joins TRBV2 to TRBJ2-5, with D perhaps TRBD1 (6 bases). CDR3 length: 13 residues. Germline CDR1 reads SNHLY; CDR2 reads FYNNEI. Trimming cost V 8 bases and J 1 base, with 11 bases left between them. The CDR3 DNA reads as TGTGCCAGCGAGAGGGACACCCAAGAGACCCAGTACTTC. Translation: CASERDTQETQYF.

The rearrangement joins TRBV7-2 to TRBJ2-7; 9 positions agree with TRBD1. V was clipped by 5 bases and J by 4 bases; unmatched bases: 9. The CDR3 extends over 15 amino acids. The germline V gene has CDR1 SGHTA and CDR2 FQGNSA. This CDR3 is CASSDRGGNLYEQYF. CDR3 in DNA: TGTGCCAGCAGCGACAGGGGGGGAAATCTATACGAGCAGTACTTC.